This is a list of T cell receptor beta chains from one sample in a study of T cells in tumors after PD-1 blockade. Assay: immunoSEQ multiplex PCR; the TCRdb copy retains only in-frame clones and omits some. The sample shows roughly 4,400 clones, 65% to 75% of them seen only once. The sample here was tumor tissue, taken before anti-PD-1 treatment. The receptors were sampled from a human donor with basal cell carcinoma. Each CDR3 is given with its conserved first and last residue. The D gene is left open where the match is weak. Size is stated for part of the rows, as once, few or many counts, or as a class when the clone is expanded.

D: .; J: TRBJ2-1; V: TRBV27; size: .; CDR3: CASSLSAGSFEQFF; DNA: TGTGCCAGCAGTTTATCGGCAGGGAGTTTTGAGCAGTTCTTC
D: TRBD1; J: TRBJ2-5; V: TRBV9; size: .; CDR3: CASSAQGQARETQYF; DNA: TGTGCCAGCAGCGCCCAGGGACAGGCCCGAGAGACCCAGTACTTC
D: .; J: TRBJ1-2; V: TRBV28; size: once; CDR3: CASSLERAHGYTF; DNA: TGTGCCAGCAGTTTAGAAAGGGCCCATGGCTACACCTTC
D: .; J: TRBJ2-2; V: TRBV25-1; size: .; CDR3: CASNKQGNTGELFF; DNA: TGTGCCAGCAACAAACAGGGGAACACCGGGGAGCTGTTTTTT
D: .; J: TRBJ2-7; V: TRBV28; size: .; CDR3: CASSSFSAYEQYF; DNA: TGTGCCAGCAGTTCCTTTTCGGCCTACGAGCAGTACTTC
D: .; J: TRBJ2-1; V: TRBV24-1; size: few; CDR3: CATSEGTAPYNEQFF; DNA: TGTGCCACCAGTGAAGGGACTGCTCCCTACAATGAGCAGTTCTTC
D: .; J: TRBJ1-6; V: TRBV9; size: .; CDR3: CASSVEGMGYNSPLHF; DNA: TGTGCCAGCAGCGTAGAAGGGATGGGATATAATTCACCCCTCCACTTT
D: .; J: TRBJ1-2; V: TRBV27; size: .; CDR3: CASSPTPVAGVYGYTF; DNA: TGTGCCAGCAGTCCGACCCCCGTTGCAGGGGTATATGGCTACACCTTC
D: TRBD2; J: TRBJ2-5; V: TRBV9; size: few; CDR3: CASSLGTSVRETQYF; DNA: TGTGCCAGCAGCCTCGGGACTAGCGTAAGAGAGACCCAGTACTTC
D: .; J: TRBJ2-7; V: TRBV9; size: .; CDR3: CASSIGGSYEQYF; DNA: TGTGCCAGCAGCATAGGGGGGTCCTACGAGCAGTACTTC
D: .; J: TRBJ2-5; V: TRBV4-1; size: .; CDR3: CASSQESAWGIQETQYF; DNA: TGCGCCAGCAGCCAAGAAAGCGCTTGGGGTATCCAAGAGACCCAGTACTTC
D: .; J: TRBJ1-3; V: TRBV28; size: few; CDR3: CASSFQGSRNTIYF; DNA: TGTGCCAGCAGTTTTCAGGGTAGCAGAAACACCATATATTTT
D: TRBD1; J: TRBJ2-2; V: TRBV6-5; size: .; CDR3: CASCRTGNTGELFF; DNA: TGTGCCAGCTGTAGGACAGGAAACACCGGGGAGCTGTTTTTT
D: TRBD1; J: TRBJ2-1; V: TRBV19; size: .; CDR3: CASAHRGNEQFF; DNA: TGTGCCAGCGCCCACAGGGGGAATGAGCAGTTCTTC
D: .; J: TRBJ1-4; V: TRBV5-5; size: .; CDR3: CASSFGLGTRNEKLFF; DNA: TGTGCCAGCAGCTTTGGGTTAGGGACCCGGAATGAAAAACTGTTTTTT
D: TRBD2; J: TRBJ2-3; V: TRBV6-5; size: .; CDR3: CASSPLGGREDTQYF; DNA: TGTGCCAGCAGCCCCCTGGGGGGGAGGGAAGATACGCAGTATTTT
D: .; J: TRBJ1-5; V: TRBV2; size: .; CDR3: CARGGTVRNQPQHF; DNA: TGTGCCAGGGGGGGAACAGTCCGCAATCAGCCCCAGCATTTT
D: TRBD1; J: TRBJ2-7; V: TRBV7-2; size: few; CDR3: CASSPDRASYEQYF; DNA: TGTGCCAGCAGCCCGGACAGGGCCTCCTACGAGCAGTACTTC
D: .; J: TRBJ2-1; V: TRBV5-1; size: few; CDR3: CASSLDSFEQFF; DNA: TGCGCCAGCAGCTTGGACTCCTTTGAGCAGTTCTTC
D: TRBD1; J: TRBJ1-5; V: TRBV19; size: .; CDR3: CASRDSLFNQPQHF; DNA: TGTGCCAGCCGGGACAGCCTATTCAATCAGCCCCAGCATTTT
D: .; J: TRBJ1-1; V: TRBV19; size: .; CDR3: CASSTAGGRNTEAFF; DNA: TGTGCCAGTAGTACGGCAGGTGGGAGGAACACTGAAGCTTTCTTT
D: .; J: TRBJ2-7; V: TRBV6-5; size: .; CDR3: CASSYSKVNRVQYF; DNA: TGTGCCAGCAGTTACTCGAAAGTGAACCGCGTGCAGTACTTC
D: TRBD1; J: TRBJ1-3; V: TRBV7-8; size: .; CDR3: CASSLGTGGSGNTIYF; DNA: TGTGCCAGCAGCTTAGGAACAGGGGGTTCTGGAAACACCATATATTTT
D: .; J: TRBJ1-5; V: TRBV28; size: .; CDR3: CASSFRGTYSNQPQHF; DNA: TGTGCCAGCAGTTTTCGAGGGACGTATAGCAATCAGCCCCAGCATTTT
D: TRBD1; J: TRBJ2-2; V: TRBV14; size: .; CDR3: CASSRRQGRHRSGGELFF; DNA: TGTGCCAGCAGCCGTCGACAGGGGCGACATCGGTCCGGCGGGGAGCTGTTTTTT
D: .; J: TRBJ1-1; V: TRBV7-8; size: few; CDR3: CASSSTGHADTEAFF; DNA: TGTGCCAGCAGCTCGACAGGACACGCTGACACTGAAGCTTTCTTT
D: .; J: TRBJ2-5; V: TRBV2; size: .; CDR3: CASSEARGFQETQYF; DNA: TGTGCCAGCAGTGAGGCCCGGGGGTTTCAGGAGACCCAGTACTTC
D: .; J: TRBJ2-1; V: TRBV28; size: .; CDR3: CASSSRETGEQFF; DNA: TGTGCCAGCAGTTCGAGGGAGACGGGTGAGCAGTTCTTC
D: .; J: TRBJ1-5; V: TRBV28; size: .; CDR3: CASSFTGGKQPQHF; DNA: TGTGCCAGCAGTTTTACCGGCGGTAAACAGCCCCAGCATTTT
D: TRBD1; J: TRBJ1-2; V: TRBV28; size: .; CDR3: CASSRRGQGGTSNYGYTF; DNA: TGTGCCAGCAGCCGGCGGGGGCAGGGGGGGACCTCTAACTATGGCTACACCTTC
D: TRBD1; J: TRBJ2-7; V: TRBV6-5; size: .; CDR3: CASSYRDRGLYEQYF; DNA: TGTGCCAGCAGTTACCGGGACAGGGGATTGTACGAGCAGTACTTC
D: .; J: TRBJ2-4; V: TRBV5-6; size: .; CDR3: CASSLFGDLAKNIQYF; DNA: TGTGCCAGCAGCTTGTTCGGGGATCTAGCCAAAAACATTCAGTACTTC
D: TRBD1; J: TRBJ1-6; V: TRBV19; size: few; CDR3: CASSGQGLAPLHF; DNA: TGTGCCAGTAGCGGACAGGGTTTGGCGCCCCTCCACTTT
D: TRBD2; J: TRBJ2-5; V: TRBV5-1; size: .; CDR3: CASSPGNLLAGGQETQYF; DNA: TGCGCCAGCAGCCCGGGAAACCTCCTAGCGGGAGGGCAAGAGACCCAGTACTTC
D: .; J: TRBJ1-2; V: TRBV12-3/TRBV12-4; size: once; CDR3: CASSVGGRGYTF; DNA: TGTGCCAGCAGTGTTGGGGGTCGCGGCTACACCTTC
D: .; J: TRBJ1-2; V: TRBV6-4; size: .; CDR3: CASSAVVGQGINGYTF; DNA: TGTGCCAGCAGTGCGGTCGTAGGCCAGGGTATCAATGGCTACACCTTC
D: TRBD1; J: TRBJ1-5; V: TRBV7-2; size: .; CDR3: CASSSRGRGGQPQHF; DNA: TGTGCCAGCAGCTCCAGGGGGCGGGGAGGGCAGCCCCAGCATTTT
D: .; J: TRBJ2-3; V: TRBV30; size: few; CDR3: CAWTRGFLEGTQYF; DNA: TGTGCCTGGACTAGAGGGTTCCTCGAGGGTACGCAGTATTTT
D: .; J: TRBJ2-5; V: TRBV28; size: .; CDR3: CASSVGARETQYF; DNA: TGTGCCAGCAGTGTCGGGGCCCGAGAGACCCAGTACTTC
D: TRBD2; J: TRBJ2-3; V: TRBV20-1; size: .; CDR3: CSASDSGGPGGTDTQYF; DNA: TGCAGTGCTAGTGATAGCGGGGGGCCTGGGGGCACAGATACGCAGTATTTT
D: .; J: TRBJ1-2; V: TRBV19; size: .; CDR3: CASSIAGFGHLRGGYTF; DNA: TGTGCCAGTAGTATAGCCGGGTTCGGTCACCTAAGGGGTGGCTACACCTTC
D: .; J: TRBJ1-2; V: TRBV6-6; size: .; CDR3: CASSPTAYGYTF; DNA: TGTGCCAGCAGTCCGACAGCGTATGGCTACACCTTC
D: .; J: TRBJ2-4; V: TRBV30; size: .; CDR3: CAWSIQGKNIQYF; DNA: TGTGCCTGGAGTATTCAGGGTAAAAACATTCAGTACTTC
D: TRBD1; J: TRBJ1-2; V: TRBV5-1; size: few; CDR3: CASSLAIDRVEGYTF; DNA: TGCGCCAGCAGCTTGGCCATCGACAGGGTGGAGGGCTACACCTTC
D: TRBD1; J: TRBJ2-2; V: TRBV19; size: .; CDR3: CASRQGAYTGELFF; DNA: TGTGCCAGCCGACAGGGGGCTTACACCGGGGAGCTGTTTTTT
D: .; J: TRBJ1-5; V: TRBV3-1/TRBV3-2; size: .; CDR3: CASSPDRFQPQHF; DNA: TGTGCCAGCAGCCCCGACAGGTTCCAGCCCCAGCATTTT
D: .; J: TRBJ2-7; V: TRBV5-6; size: .; CDR3: CASSRGTYEQYF; DNA: TGTGCCAGCAGTCGGGGGACCTACGAGCAGTACTTC
D: .; J: TRBJ2-5; V: TRBV28; size: .; CDR3: CASSLNQETQYF; DNA: TGTGCCAGCAGTTTAAATCAAGAGACCCAGTACTTC
D: .; J: TRBJ1-2; V: TRBV12-3/TRBV12-4; size: .; CDR3: CASSLVGPHGYTF; DNA: TGTGCCAGCAGTTTAGTGGGGCCCCATGGCTACACCTTC
D: .; J: TRBJ1-1; V: TRBV28; size: .; CDR3: CASSSLEGFGAEAFF; DNA: TGTGCCAGCAGTTCCCTGGAAGGCTTCGGCGCTGAAGCTTTCTTT
D: TRBD1; J: TRBJ2-3; V: TRBV6-1; size: .; CDR3: CASSEGTGDGTDTQYF; DNA: TGTGCCAGCAGTGAAGGGACAGGGGACGGTACAGATACGCAGTATTTT
D: .; J: TRBJ1-1; V: TRBV28; size: .; CDR3: CASSLAFRDTEAFF; DNA: TGTGCCAGCAGTTTAGCATTTCGGGACACTGAAGCTTTCTTT
D: .; J: TRBJ2-7; V: TRBV11-2; size: .; CDR3: CASSPRSPGEQYF; DNA: TGTGCCAGCAGCCCGCGGTCCCCTGGGGAGCAGTACTTC
D: .; J: TRBJ2-7; V: TRBV28; size: medium-sized; CDR3: CASSLIYEQYF; DNA: TGTGCCAGCTCCCTTATCTACGAGCAGTACTTC
D: .; J: TRBJ2-7; V: TRBV7-3; size: .; CDR3: CASSLNRVTGEQYF; DNA: TGTGCCAGCAGCTTAAACAGGGTCACGGGTGAGCAGTACTTC
D: TRBD2; J: TRBJ2-2; V: TRBV30; size: .; CDR3: CAWGLAETGELFF; DNA: TGTGCCTGGGGACTAGCGGAGACCGGGGAGCTGTTTTTT
D: .; J: TRBJ1-5; V: TRBV12-3/TRBV12-4; size: few; CDR3: CASSLFSNQPQHF; DNA: TGTGCCAGCAGCCTATTTAGCAATCAGCCCCAGCATTTT
D: .; J: TRBJ2-4; V: TRBV7-9; size: .; CDR3: CASSLRPSTGRAKNIQYF; DNA: TGTGCCAGCAGCTTACGTCCTTCGACCGGGAGAGCCAAAAACATTCAGTACTTC
D: TRBD1; J: TRBJ1-2; V: TRBV2; size: .; CDR3: CASSSGTDHNYGYTF; DNA: TGTGCCAGCAGTTCCGGGACAGACCACAACTATGGCTACACCTTC